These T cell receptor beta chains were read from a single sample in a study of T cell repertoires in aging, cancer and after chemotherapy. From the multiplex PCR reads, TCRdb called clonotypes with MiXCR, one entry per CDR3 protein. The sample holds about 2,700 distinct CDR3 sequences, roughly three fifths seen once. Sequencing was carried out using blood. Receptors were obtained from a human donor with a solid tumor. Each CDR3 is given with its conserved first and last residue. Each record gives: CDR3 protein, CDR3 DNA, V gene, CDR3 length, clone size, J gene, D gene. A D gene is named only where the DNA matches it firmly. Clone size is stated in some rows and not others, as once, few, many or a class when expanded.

CDR3 protein: CASSVRQGNEKLFF
CDR3 DNA: TGTGCCAGCAGCGTCCGTCAGGGAAATGAAAAACTGTTTTTT
V gene: TRBV7-9
CDR3 length: 14
clone size: -
J gene: TRBJ1-4
D gene: -

CDR3 protein: CASIPRGGGTGTQYF
CDR3 DNA: TGTGCCAGCATCCCGCGGGGAGGGGGAACGGGGACCCAGTACTTC
V gene: TRBV7-6
CDR3 length: 15
clone size: -
J gene: TRBJ2-5
D gene: -

CDR3 protein: CASSQDLAYRGLGYTF
CDR3 DNA: TGCGCCAGCAGCCAAGATCTTGCTTACAGGGGGCTTGGCTACACCTTC
V gene: TRBV4-3
CDR3 length: 16
clone size: -
J gene: TRBJ1-2
D gene: TRBD1

CDR3 protein: CASMTRGSAYGYTF
CDR3 DNA: TGTGCCAGCATGACGCGAGGTAGCGCGTATGGCTACACCTTC
V gene: TRBV12-3/TRBV12-4
CDR3 length: 14
clone size: -
J gene: TRBJ1-2
D gene: -

CDR3 protein: CASSLDTGGEADTQYF
CDR3 DNA: TGTGCCAGCAGCTTAGACACAGGGGGTGAGGCAGATACGCAGTATTTT
V gene: TRBV7-2
CDR3 length: 16
clone size: -
J gene: TRBJ2-3
D gene: TRBD1

CDR3 protein: CASSRLPGHTSNQPQHF
CDR3 DNA: TGTGCCAGCTCACGACTACCGGGACACACGTCCAATCAGCCCCAGCATTTT
V gene: TRBV18
CDR3 length: 17
clone size: -
J gene: TRBJ1-5
D gene: -

CDR3 protein: CASSEEGTGELFF
CDR3 DNA: TGTGCCAGCAGTGAAGAAGGGACCGGGGAGCTGTTTTTT
V gene: TRBV6-1
CDR3 length: 13
clone size: -
J gene: TRBJ2-2
D gene: -

CDR3 protein: CASSPLGRGTGANVLTF
CDR3 DNA: TGTGCCAGCAGCCCATTGGGTAGGGGTACTGGGGCCAACGTCCTGACTTTC
V gene: TRBV14
CDR3 length: 17
clone size: once
J gene: TRBJ2-6
D gene: -

CDR3 protein: CASGRDRVPFGTGELFF
CDR3 DNA: TGTGCCTCCGGCCGGGACAGGGTTCCGTTCGGCACCGGGGAGCTGTTTTTT
V gene: TRBV30
CDR3 length: 17
clone size: few
J gene: TRBJ2-2
D gene: TRBD1

CDR3 protein: CASSIGTGYGDEQFF
CDR3 DNA: TGTGCCAGCAGCATCGGGACGGGCTACGGGGATGAGCAGTTCTTC
V gene: TRBV7-2
CDR3 length: 15
clone size: few
J gene: TRBJ2-1
D gene: -

CDR3 protein: CASRNRDRATYEQYF
CDR3 DNA: TGTGCCAGCAGAAATAGGGACAGGGCCACCTACGAGCAGTACTTC
V gene: TRBV6-5
CDR3 length: 15
clone size: once
J gene: TRBJ2-7
D gene: TRBD1

CDR3 protein: CASSTTTGSTDTQYF
CDR3 DNA: TGTGCCAGTAGCACAACCACAGGGTCCACAGATACGCAGTATTTT
V gene: TRBV19
CDR3 length: 15
clone size: -
J gene: TRBJ2-3
D gene: -

CDR3 protein: CSASRTSADTQYF
CDR3 DNA: TGCAGTGCTAGCCGGACTAGCGCGGATACGCAGTATTTT
V gene: TRBV20-1
CDR3 length: 13
clone size: few
J gene: TRBJ2-3
D gene: TRBD2

CDR3 protein: CSARDRREGAKNIQYF
CDR3 DNA: TGCAGTGCTAGAGATCGGCGGGAAGGGGCCAAAAACATTCAGTACTTC
V gene: TRBV20-1
CDR3 length: 16
clone size: -
J gene: TRBJ2-4
D gene: -

CDR3 protein: CSVGQGNTEAFF
CDR3 DNA: TGCAGCGTCGGACAGGGGAACACTGAAGCTTTCTTT
V gene: TRBV29-1
CDR3 length: 12
clone size: few
J gene: TRBJ1-1
D gene: TRBD1

CDR3 protein: CASSYSGTRGQSYGYTF
CDR3 DNA: TGTGCCAGCAGTTACTCGGGGACTCGCGGACAGTCCTATGGCTACACCTTC
V gene: TRBV12-3/TRBV12-4
CDR3 length: 17
clone size: -
J gene: TRBJ1-2
D gene: -

CDR3 protein: CSAPGLVSYEQYF
CDR3 DNA: TGCAGTGCTCCCGGACTAGTTTCCTACGAGCAGTACTTC
V gene: TRBV20-1
CDR3 length: 13
clone size: -
J gene: TRBJ2-7
D gene: TRBD2

CDR3 protein: CASSFVTGANYGYTF
CDR3 DNA: TGTGCCAGCAGCTTCGTGACAGGAGCTAACTATGGCTACACCTTC
V gene: TRBV5-1
CDR3 length: 15
clone size: -
J gene: TRBJ1-2
D gene: -

CDR3 protein: CASSPPGLPRPGYTF
CDR3 DNA: TGTGCCAGCTCACCCCCCGGGCTCCCCCGGCCTGGCTACACCTTC
V gene: TRBV18
CDR3 length: 15
clone size: large
J gene: TRBJ1-2
D gene: -

CDR3 protein: CASSVGSWGELFF
CDR3 DNA: TGTGCCAGCAGTGTCGGTTCCTGGGGGGAGCTGTTTTTT
V gene: TRBV12-3/TRBV12-4
CDR3 length: 13
clone size: few
J gene: TRBJ2-2
D gene: -

CDR3 protein: CASSYSVSYEQYF
CDR3 DNA: TGTGCCAGCAGTTACTCGGTATCCTACGAGCAGTACTTC
V gene: TRBV6-5
CDR3 length: 13
clone size: -
J gene: TRBJ2-7
D gene: -

CDR3 protein: CASRAKGLYNEQFF
CDR3 DNA: TGTGCCAGCAGGGCAAAGGGACTCTACAATGAGCAGTTCTTC
V gene: TRBV2
CDR3 length: 14
clone size: -
J gene: TRBJ2-1
D gene: -

CDR3 protein: CSDTATEAFF
CDR3 DNA: TGCAGCGACACCGCCACTGAAGCTTTCTTT
V gene: TRBV29-1
CDR3 length: 10
clone size: few
J gene: TRBJ1-1
D gene: -

CDR3 protein: CASSLNPSGTDTQYF
CDR3 DNA: TGTGCCAGCAGCTTAAACCCCTCGGGCACAGATACGCAGTATTTT
V gene: TRBV5-6
CDR3 length: 15
clone size: -
J gene: TRBJ2-3
D gene: -

CDR3 protein: CASSQAPGGWQFF
CDR3 DNA: TGTGCCAGCAGCCAAGCGCCGGGGGGCTGGCAGTTCTTC
V gene: TRBV14
CDR3 length: 13
clone size: -
J gene: TRBJ2-1
D gene: -

CDR3 protein: CSARDPTGIKDTEAFF
CDR3 DNA: TGCAGTGCTAGAGACCCGACAGGGATCAAGGACACTGAAGCTTTCTTT
V gene: TRBV20-1
CDR3 length: 16
clone size: -
J gene: TRBJ1-1
D gene: TRBD1

CDR3 protein: CAWSVAGSSYNEQFF
CDR3 DNA: TGTGCCTGGAGTGTAGCTGGGTCCTCCTACAATGAGCAGTTCTTC
V gene: TRBV30
CDR3 length: 15
clone size: -
J gene: TRBJ2-1
D gene: -

CDR3 protein: CAIRQPTNEKLFF
CDR3 DNA: TGTGCCATCAGGCAGCCGACTAATGAAAAACTGTTTTTT
V gene: TRBV10-3
CDR3 length: 13
clone size: -
J gene: TRBJ1-4
D gene: -

CDR3 protein: CASSSFSGSSYEQYF
CDR3 DNA: TGTGCCAGCAGCTCCTTTAGCGGGAGCTCCTACGAGCAGTACTTC
V gene: TRBV12-3/TRBV12-4
CDR3 length: 15
clone size: -
J gene: TRBJ2-7
D gene: TRBD2

CDR3 protein: CASRGLITSYGYTF
CDR3 DNA: TGTGCCAGCAGAGGATTAATAACTAGCTATGGCTACACCTTC
V gene: TRBV6-1
CDR3 length: 14
clone size: few
J gene: TRBJ1-2
D gene: -

CDR3 protein: CASSYNYGYTF
CDR3 DNA: TGTGCCAGCAGTTATAACTATGGCTACACCTTC
V gene: TRBV6-6
CDR3 length: 11
clone size: -
J gene: TRBJ1-2
D gene: -

CDR3 protein: CSASPFRGSYNEQFF
CDR3 DNA: TGCAGTGCTTCTCCTTTTCGAGGCTCCTACAATGAGCAGTTCTTC
V gene: TRBV20-1
CDR3 length: 15
clone size: -
J gene: TRBJ2-1
D gene: -

CDR3 protein: CASSDSSGGTGELFF
CDR3 DNA: TGTGCCAGCAGTGACTCTAGCGGGGGCACCGGGGAGCTGTTTTTT
V gene: TRBV6-4
CDR3 length: 15
clone size: few
J gene: TRBJ2-2
D gene: TRBD2

CDR3 protein: CSARDHKGTGQPQHF
CDR3 DNA: TGCAGTGCTAGAGATCACAAGGGGACAGGACAGCCCCAGCATTTT
V gene: TRBV20-1
CDR3 length: 15
clone size: few
J gene: TRBJ1-5
D gene: TRBD1

CDR3 protein: CASTPGLEVVKLFF
CDR3 DNA: TGTGCCAGTACCCCTGGTTTGGAAGTAGTGAAACTGTTTTTT
V gene: TRBV19
CDR3 length: 14
clone size: -
J gene: TRBJ1-4
D gene: -

CDR3 protein: CASSSPYRQGSGYGYTF
CDR3 DNA: TGTGCCAGTAGTAGCCCGTACCGACAGGGAAGTGGCTATGGCTACACCTTC
V gene: TRBV19
CDR3 length: 17
clone size: few
J gene: TRBJ1-2
D gene: TRBD1

CDR3 protein: CASSDVGKGETQYF
CDR3 DNA: TGTGCCAGCAGTGACGTGGGGAAGGGAGAGACCCAGTACTTC
V gene: TRBV6-4
CDR3 length: 14
clone size: -
J gene: TRBJ2-5
D gene: -

CDR3 protein: CASSGGDTDSPLHF
CDR3 DNA: TGTGCCAGCAGCGGGGGAGACACTGATTCACCCCTCCACTTT
V gene: TRBV5-5
CDR3 length: 14
clone size: -
J gene: TRBJ1-6
D gene: -

CDR3 protein: CAWNRDRPYGYTF
CDR3 DNA: TGTGCCTGGAATAGGGACAGGCCCTATGGCTACACCTTC
V gene: TRBV30
CDR3 length: 13
clone size: -
J gene: TRBJ1-2
D gene: TRBD1

CDR3 protein: CASKGHGADNQPQHF
CDR3 DNA: TGTGCCAGTAAGGGACACGGGGCAGACAATCAGCCCCAGCATTTT
V gene: TRBV19
CDR3 length: 15
clone size: few
J gene: TRBJ1-5
D gene: -

CDR3 protein: CASSSRLESTDTQYF
CDR3 DNA: TGTGCCAGCAGCTCACGACTAGAAAGCACAGATACGCAGTATTTT
V gene: TRBV7-9
CDR3 length: 15
clone size: -
J gene: TRBJ2-3
D gene: -

CDR3 protein: CASRSGGASNEQFF
CDR3 DNA: TGCGCCAGCAGGAGCGGGGGGGCCAGCAATGAGCAGTTCTTC
V gene: TRBV10-1
CDR3 length: 14
clone size: once
J gene: TRBJ2-1
D gene: TRBD2

CDR3 protein: CASSIGGSGEKLFF
CDR3 DNA: TGTGCCAGTAGTATTGGAGGGAGTGGTGAAAAACTGTTTTTT
V gene: TRBV19
CDR3 length: 14
clone size: -
J gene: TRBJ1-4
D gene: -

CDR3 protein: CASRGPGTGVSPLHF
CDR3 DNA: TGTGCCAGTAGGGGTCCCGGGACAGGGGTTTCACCCCTCCACTTT
V gene: TRBV19
CDR3 length: 15
clone size: -
J gene: TRBJ1-6
D gene: TRBD1

CDR3 protein: CASTLRGNTEAFF
CDR3 DNA: TGTGCCAGCACCCTGCGCGGGAACACTGAAGCTTTCTTT
V gene: TRBV7-9
CDR3 length: 13
clone size: -
J gene: TRBJ1-1
D gene: -